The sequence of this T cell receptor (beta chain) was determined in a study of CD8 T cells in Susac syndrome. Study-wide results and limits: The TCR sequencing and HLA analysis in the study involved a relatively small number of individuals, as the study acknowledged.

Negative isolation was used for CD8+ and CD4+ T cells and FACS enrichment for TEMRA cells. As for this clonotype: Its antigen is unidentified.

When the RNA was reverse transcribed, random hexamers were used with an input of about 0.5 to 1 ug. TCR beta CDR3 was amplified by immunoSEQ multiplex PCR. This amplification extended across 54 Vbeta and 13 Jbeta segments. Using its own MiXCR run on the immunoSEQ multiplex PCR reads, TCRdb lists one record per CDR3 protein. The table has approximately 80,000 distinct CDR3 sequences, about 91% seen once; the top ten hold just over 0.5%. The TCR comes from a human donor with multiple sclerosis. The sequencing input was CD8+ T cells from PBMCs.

CDR3 nucleotide sequence: TGTGCCAGCTCTCCGTTACCCCTAGCCCCACAAGAGACCCAGTACTTC. Protein sequence: CASSPLPLAPQETQYF. The V call is TRBV18, the J call TRBJ2-5; weak D call: TRBD2 (5 bases). The CDR3 is made up of 16 amino acids. V was shortened by 6 bases and J by 2 bases, with 19 bases between the two germline ends. CDR1 and CDR2 (germline): KGHSH, LQKENI.